These 8 T cell receptor beta chains share one sample of origin, sequenced in a study of T cells in Graves' hyperthyroidism and ophthalmopathy. Authors of the study amplified TCR beta CDR3 regions from RNA transcripts. Primed by the HTBI set, a first-round RT-PCR was run on the TCR CDR3. TCRdb reprocessed the multiplex PCR reads via MiXCR and lists one record per CDR3 protein. The sample consists of 250,000 to 350,000 distinct CDR3 sequences, 15% to 20% of them appearing once. The sequenced sample consisted of blood. The receptor source for this set is a man aged 25 to 40 with Graves' hyperthyroidism.

V gene TRBV7-3 combines with J gene TRBJ1-1; D may be TRBD1 (6 bases). Germline loops: CDR1 SGHTA, CDR2 FQGTGA. Trimming took 5 bases from V and 3 from J, leaving 13 bases between them. CDR3 size: 14 residues. CDR3 DNA: TGTGCCAGCAGCCTACAGGGACTACACACTGAAGCTTTCTTT. Residues: CASSLQGLHTEAFF.

The chain recombines TRBV5-6 with TRBJ1-2; D might be TRBD1 (5 bases). The CDR3 extends over 16 amino acids. V was shortened by 2 bases and J by 3 bases, with 17 bases between the two germline ends. The germline V gene has CDR1 SGHDT and CDR2 YYEEEE. Written as DNA, the CDR3 is TGTGCCAGCAGCTTTGTGAAGGGACGCCGAGACTATGGCTACACCTTC. This gives the protein CASSFVKGRRDYGYTF.

For this clonotype: A read error may explain this, as a much larger clone is one base away. This chain uses TRBV28 with TRBJ1-3, with 8 bases fitting TRBD1. This CDR3 region has 16 residues. The V gene's germline CDR1 is MDHEN and CDR2 SYDVKM. With 4 bases clipped from V and 6 bases from J, the junction kept 11 bases outside the gene matches. CDR3 in amino acids: CASSSLRDRRQNTIYF. For the CDR3, the DNA is TGTGCCAGCAGTTCCCTCCGGGACAGGCGGCAAAACACCATATATTTT.

The chain is built from TRBV2 and TRBJ1-4; 10 bases are shared with TRBD1. Germline lookup yields CDR1 SNHLY and CDR2 FYNNEI. V shed 6 bases and J 16 bases; nucleotides not matched to a gene: 14. This CDR3 region has 14 residues. CDR3 in amino acids: CASSETGGAGNPFF. In nucleotides, the CDR3 is TGTGCCAGCAGCGAGACAGGGGGCGCAGGTAATCCGTTTTTT.

This clonotype was picked up a small number of times. The rearrangement links TRBV19 to TRBJ2-2; TRBD1 or TRBD2 may be the D gene (5 bases each). CDR3 length equals 14 residues. Germline CDR1 is LNHDA and CDR2 is SQIVND (reference sequence). V was cut by 7 bases and J by 5 bases, with 14 bases left in between. The CDR3 spells CASIPGRVTGELFF. CDR3 in DNA: TGTGCCAGTATACCAGGGAGAGTGACCGGGGAGCTGTTTTTT.

This clonotype came up many times. The genes are TRBV20-1 and TRBJ2-7; 11 nucleotides match TRBD2. The CDR3 length is 13 residues. Germline V lookup: CDR1 DFQATT, CDR2 SNEGSKA (reference sequence). The trim removed 5 bases at V and 7 bases at J, leaving 7 bases unmatched. The CDR3 sequence is CSAGTSGPWEQYF. The CDR3 DNA is TGCAGTGCTGGGACTAGCGGACCCTGGGAGCAGTACTTC.

This clonotype has a handful of counts. V usage is TRBV7-3 and J usage is TRBJ2-7, with TRBD2 matching 9 bases. Germline-derived CDR1 and CDR2 are SGHTA and FQGTGA. The CDR3 length is 13 residues. The V and J ends lost 3 bases and 8 bases, in that order; junction bases with no gene match: 5. The CDR3 DNA follows: TGTGCCAGCAGCTTGGGACTAGCTGAGCAGCAGTACTTC. Its protein is CASSLGLAEQQYF.

This clonotype has ten or more counts. V gene TRBV5-8 combines with J gene TRBJ2-3, with 7 nucleotides matching TRBD1. Germline CDR1 SGHTS, CDR2 YDEGEE. V lost 4 bases to trimming and J lost 5 bases; unmatched junction nucleotides: 10. This CDR3 comprises 15 residues. CDR3 amino acids: CASSPRTGSQDTQYF. CDR3 coding DNA: TGTGCCAGCAGCCCCAGGACAGGAAGTCAAGATACGCAGTATTTT. The full variable domain, rest sourced from reference TRBV5-8 and TRBJ2-3, is EAGVTQSPTHLIKTRGQQATLRCSPISGHTSVYWYQQALGLGLQFLLWYDEGEERNRGNFPPRFSGRQFPNYSSELNVNALELEDSALYLCASSPRTGSQDTQYFGPGTRLTVL.